These 3 T cell receptor beta chains originate from one sample sequenced in a study of T cell changes during pregnancy in multiple sclerosis. TCRdb's copy holds only in-frame clones and misses some; the assay was immunoSEQ multiplex PCR. This table holds about 98,000 clones, about 91% found once. Sequencing was performed on peripheral blood, taken after pregnancy. These receptors all stem from a female donor in good health, enrolled as a control in a pregnancy study.

This sequence joins TRBV6-1 and TRBJ1-2, with D perhaps matching TRBD1 (5 bases). CDR1 MNHNS and CDR2 SASEGT come from the germline V gene. Trimming left V 3 bases short and J 2 bases short, with 16 bases between. This CDR3 comprises 16 residues. The CDR3 spells CASSEDTDRYNYGYTF. DNA of the CDR3: TGTGCCAGCAGTGAGGATACCGACAGATACAACTATGGCTACACCTTC.

The chain links TRBV7-2 to TRBJ1-4; D is unclear. Germline lookup yields CDR1 SGHTA and CDR2 FQGNSA. V lost 5 bases, J lost 6 bases, and 19 bases lay in between. The CDR3 has 16 amino acids. In DNA, the CDR3 is TGTGCCAGCAGCCTCACGGGGTCGGGGAAGGATGAAAAACTGTTTTTT. The encoded protein is CASSLTGSGKDEKLFF.

CDR3 DNA: TGTGCCAGCAGCGTAGCAGGGCTAAGTGGCTACACCTTC. Translation gives CASSVAGLSGYTF. The chain joins TRBV9 to TRBJ1-2, with a tentative D call TRBD1 (5 bases). V lost 0 bases to trimming and J lost 7 bases, with 10 bases between them. Germline CDR1 SGDLS, CDR2 YYNGEE. The CDR3 is 13 residues long.